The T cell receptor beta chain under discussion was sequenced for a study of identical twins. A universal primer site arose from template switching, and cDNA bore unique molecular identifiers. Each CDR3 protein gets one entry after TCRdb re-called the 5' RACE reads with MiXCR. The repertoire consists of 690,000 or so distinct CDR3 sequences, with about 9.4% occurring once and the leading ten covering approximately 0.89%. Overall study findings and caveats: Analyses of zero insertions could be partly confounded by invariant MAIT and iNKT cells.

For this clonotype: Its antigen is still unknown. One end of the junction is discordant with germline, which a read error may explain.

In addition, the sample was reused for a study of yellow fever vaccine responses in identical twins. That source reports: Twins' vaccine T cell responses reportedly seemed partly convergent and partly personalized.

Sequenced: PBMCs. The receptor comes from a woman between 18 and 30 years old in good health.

The CDR3 here is CAISLYQGTIRSYNEQFF. CDR3 nucleotides: TGTGCCATCAGTCTATATCAGGGGACGATAAGGTCCTACAATGAGCAGTTCTTC. The chain has TRBV2 and TRBJ2-1; tentatively, D is TRBD1 (6 bases). CDR3 length: 18 amino acids. Germline V gene sequence: CDR1 SNHLY, CDR2 FYNNEI.